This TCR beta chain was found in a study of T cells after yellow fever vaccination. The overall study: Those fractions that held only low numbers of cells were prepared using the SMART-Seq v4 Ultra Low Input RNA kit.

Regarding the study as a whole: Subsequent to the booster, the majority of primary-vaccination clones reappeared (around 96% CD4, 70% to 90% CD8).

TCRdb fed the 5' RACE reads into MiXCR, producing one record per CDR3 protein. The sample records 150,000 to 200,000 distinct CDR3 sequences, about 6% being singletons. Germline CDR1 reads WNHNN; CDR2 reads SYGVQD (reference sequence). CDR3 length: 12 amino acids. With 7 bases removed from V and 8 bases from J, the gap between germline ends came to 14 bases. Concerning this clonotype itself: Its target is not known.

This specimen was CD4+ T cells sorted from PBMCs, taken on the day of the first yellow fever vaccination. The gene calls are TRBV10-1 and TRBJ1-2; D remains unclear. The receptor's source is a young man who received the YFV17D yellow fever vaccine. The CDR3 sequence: CASTPGGEGYTF. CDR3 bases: TGCGCCAGCACCCCGGGCGGTGAGGGCTACACCTTC.